The present T cell receptor (beta chain) was sequenced within a study of T cell responses to AZD1222 COVID-19 vaccine. Notes on the study in general: The sample set comprised mostly white British donors with more females, and clonal diversity was possibly underestimated.

This table comes from immunoSEQ multiplex PCR, and its TCRdb copy is limited to in-frame clones, with some not included. The profile covers 95,000 to 150,000 clones, with 88% appearing a single time and about 6% taken by the ten largest. V shed 5 bases and J shed 7 bases, with 14 bases lying between them. The CDR3 has 14 amino acids. Per germline, CDR1 SEHNR and CDR2 FQNEAQ (reference sequence). Worth noting for this clone: The antigen is undetermined.

The chain combines TRBV7-9 with TRBJ2-2, with a possible D match to TRBD2 (5 bases). Sequences were derived from peripheral blood, sampled on day 0 of AZD1222 vaccination. This TCR was sampled from an adult in good health. CDR3 in amino acids: CASSPPRAGGELFF. The CDR3 DNA reads as TGTGCCAGCAGCCCCCCGAGGGCTGGCGGGGAGCTGTTTTTT.